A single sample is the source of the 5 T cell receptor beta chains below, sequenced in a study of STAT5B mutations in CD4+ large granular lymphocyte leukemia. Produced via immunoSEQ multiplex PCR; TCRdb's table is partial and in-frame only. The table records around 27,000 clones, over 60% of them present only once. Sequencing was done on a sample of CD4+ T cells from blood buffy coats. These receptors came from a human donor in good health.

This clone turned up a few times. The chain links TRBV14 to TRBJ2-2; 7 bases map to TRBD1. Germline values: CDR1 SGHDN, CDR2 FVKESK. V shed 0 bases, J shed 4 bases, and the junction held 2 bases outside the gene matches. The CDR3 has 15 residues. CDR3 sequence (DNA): TGTGCCAGCAGCCAAGATTACAGGGGCACCGGGGAGCTGTTTTTT. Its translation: CASSQDYRGTGELFF.

The CDR3 coding sequence is TGCGCCAGCAGTCTGACTAGCGGGGGTATCCAAGAGACCCAGTACTTC. Translating gives CASSLTSGGIQETQYF. The chain combines TRBV5-1 with TRBJ2-5; TRBD2 aligns across 12 bases. This CDR3 spans 16 amino acids. After removal of 5 bases from V and 1 base from J, the junction contained 6 bases not matched to a gene. The germline CDR1 and CDR2 sequences are SGHRS and YFSETQ.

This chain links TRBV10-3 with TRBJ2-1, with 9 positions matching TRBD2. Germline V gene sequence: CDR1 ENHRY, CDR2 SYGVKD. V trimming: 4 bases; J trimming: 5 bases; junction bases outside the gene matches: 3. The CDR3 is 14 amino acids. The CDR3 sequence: CAISVSGRNNEQFF. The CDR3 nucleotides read TGTGCCATCAGTGTTAGCGGGAGAAACAATGAGCAGTTCTTC.

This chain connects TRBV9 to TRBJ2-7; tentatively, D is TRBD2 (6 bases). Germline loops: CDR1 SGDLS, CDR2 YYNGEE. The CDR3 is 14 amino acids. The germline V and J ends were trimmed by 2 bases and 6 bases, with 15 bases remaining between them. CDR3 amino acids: CASSVHTEEGEQYF. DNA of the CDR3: TGTGCCAGCAGCGTCCACACCGAGGAGGGCGAGCAGTACTTC.

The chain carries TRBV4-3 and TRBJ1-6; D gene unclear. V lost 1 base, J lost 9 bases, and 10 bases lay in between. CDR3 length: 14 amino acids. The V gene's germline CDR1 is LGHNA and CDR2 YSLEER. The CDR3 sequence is CASSQVFNGSPLHF. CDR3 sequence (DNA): TGCGCCAGCAGCCAAGTGTTTAATGGTTCACCCCTCCACTTT.